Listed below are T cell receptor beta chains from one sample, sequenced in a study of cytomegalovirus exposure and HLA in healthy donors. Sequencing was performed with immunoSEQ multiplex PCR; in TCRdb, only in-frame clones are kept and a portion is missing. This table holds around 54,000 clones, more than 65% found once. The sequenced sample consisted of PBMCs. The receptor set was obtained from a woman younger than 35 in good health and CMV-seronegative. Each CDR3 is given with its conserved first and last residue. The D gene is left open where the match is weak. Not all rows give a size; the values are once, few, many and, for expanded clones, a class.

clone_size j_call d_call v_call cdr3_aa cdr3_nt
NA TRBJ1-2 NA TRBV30 CAWRGTGYYGYTF TGTGCCTGGAGGGGTACAGGGTACTATGGCTACACCTTC
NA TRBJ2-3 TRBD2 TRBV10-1 CASSESREGRNTQYF TGCGCCAGCAGTGAGTCGCGGGAGGGCCGGAATACGCAGTATTTT
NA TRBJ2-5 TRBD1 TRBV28 CASSSSTGGGETQYF TGTGCCAGCAGTTCCTCGACAGGGGGCGGGGAGACCCAGTACTTC
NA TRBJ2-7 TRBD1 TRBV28 CASSSPGQIYEQYF TGTGCCAGCAGCTCCCCGGGACAGATCTACGAGCAGTACTTC
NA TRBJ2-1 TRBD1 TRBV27 CASSFHAGTGGGEQFF TGTGCCAGCAGTTTCCACGCCGGGACAGGGGGGGGTGAGCAGTTCTTC
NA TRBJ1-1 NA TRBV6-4 CASSDSRSGRYTEAFF TGTGCCAGCAGTGACTCGCGGTCAGGGCGGTACACTGAAGCTTTCTTT
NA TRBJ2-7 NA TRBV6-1 CASTQPGQIYYEQYF TGTGCCAGCACCCAACCCGGACAGATATACTACGAGCAGTACTTC
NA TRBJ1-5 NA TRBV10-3 CAISDRNQPQHF TGTGCCATCAGTGACAGGAATCAGCCCCAGCATTTT
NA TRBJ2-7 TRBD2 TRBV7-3 CASSLYVAGGPDEQYF TGTGCCAGCAGCCTTTATGTAGCGGGAGGGCCCGACGAGCAGTACTTC
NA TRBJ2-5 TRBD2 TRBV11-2 CASSLDLAGGRETQYF TGTGCCAGCAGCTTAGACCTAGCGGGAGGGAGGGAGACCCAGTACTTC
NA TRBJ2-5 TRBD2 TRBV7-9 CASSLLAGREQYF TGTGCCAGCAGCTTACTGGCGGGGAGGGAGCAGTACTTC
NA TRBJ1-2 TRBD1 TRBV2 CASRETGGSGGYTF TGTGCCAGCAGGGAGACAGGGGGCTCGGGCGGCTACACCTTC
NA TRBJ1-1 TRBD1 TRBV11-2 CASKIQGVGTEAFF TGTGCCAGCAAAATACAGGGGGTTGGCACTGAAGCTTTCTTT
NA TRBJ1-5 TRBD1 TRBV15 CATSRDRGLGQPQHF TGTGCCACCAGCAGAGACAGGGGGCTTGGGCAGCCCCAGCATTTT
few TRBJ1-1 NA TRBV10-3 CAISESTGEGTEAFF TGTGCCATCAGTGAGTCAACCGGGGAAGGCACTGAAGCTTTCTTT
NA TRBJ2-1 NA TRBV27 CASSEVRASNEQFF TGTGCCAGCTCCGAGGTGAGGGCCTCTAATGAGCAGTTCTTC
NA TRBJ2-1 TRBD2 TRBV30 CAWSGGGRAIEQFF TGTGCCTGGAGTGGGGGCGGGAGGGCCATTGAGCAGTTCTTC
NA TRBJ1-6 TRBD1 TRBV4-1 CASSPGGISYNSPLHF TGCGCCAGCAGCCCAGGGGGAATCTCCTATAATTCACCCCTCCACTTT
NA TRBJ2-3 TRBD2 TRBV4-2 CASRPRGSGRAGEITDTQYF TGTGCCAGCAGACCCCGAGGTAGCGGGAGGGCCGGCGAGATCACAGATACGCAGTATTTT
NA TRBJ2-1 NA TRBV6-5 CASSSGAGLLHEQFF TGTGCCAGCAGTTCAGGCGCGGGGCTCTTGCATGAGCAGTTCTTC
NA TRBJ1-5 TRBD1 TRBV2 CASSEWTGGNQPQHF TGTGCCAGCAGTGAATGGACAGGGGGGAATCAGCCCCAGCATTTT
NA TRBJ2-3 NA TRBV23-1 CASSQSSLGGRVRTDTQYF TGCGCCAGCAGTCAATCGAGCCTGGGGGGGCGGGTCCGCACAGATACGCAGTATTTT
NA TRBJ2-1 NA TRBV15 CATSRDKAGEQFF TGTGCCACCAGCAGAGATAAAGCGGGTGAGCAGTTCTTC
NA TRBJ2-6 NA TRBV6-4 CASSDTSSSGANGLTF TGTGCCAGCAGTGACACTTCAAGCTCTGGGGCCAACGGCCTGACTTTC
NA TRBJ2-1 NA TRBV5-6 CASSLPGRYNEQFF TGTGCCAGCAGCTTACCGGGGAGGTACAATGAGCAGTTCTTC
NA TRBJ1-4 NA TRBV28 CASARGGTNEKLFF TGTGCCAGCGCAAGGGGGGGAACTAATGAAAAACTGTTTTTT
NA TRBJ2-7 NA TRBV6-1 CASNPLAASYEQYF TGTGCCAGCAACCCCCTAGCAGCCTCCTACGAGCAGTACTTC
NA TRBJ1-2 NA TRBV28 CATLWGSYYGYTF TGTGCCACCCTTTGGGGCAGCTACTATGGCTACACCTTC
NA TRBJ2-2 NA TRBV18 CASSPAEANTGELFF TGTGCCAGCTCACCAGCAGAGGCGAACACCGGGGAGCTGTTTTTT